These 24 T cell receptor beta chains came from one sample sequenced in a study of beta chain features in type 1 diabetes. Reverse transcribing all isolated RNA meant expressed TCRB transcripts were sequenced. Assay used: immunoSEQ multiplex PCR; TCRdb lists only in-frame clones, some missing. The sample consists of roughly 300,000 clones, less than 10% of them appearing once. The specimen sequenced was central memory CD4+ T cells from blood. These TCRs come from a woman under 30 in good health.

The chain employs TRBV6-5 and TRBJ1-5, with a weak D call TRBD1 (5 bases). V shed 2 bases and J shed 2 bases, with 13 bases lying between them. The CDR3 covers 16 residues. Germline CDR1 reads MNHEY; CDR2 reads SVGAGI. Written as DNA, the CDR3 is TGTGCCAGCAGTTACGGGGGGGGAGTGGGCAATCAGCCCCAGCATTTT. Translated: CASSYGGGVGNQPQHF.

There are a few counts of this clone. The chain recombines TRBV6-5 with TRBJ1-2, with a tentative D call TRBD1 (6 bases). Trimming pared 6 bases from V and 0 bases from J, leaving 14 bases between. The CDR3 extends over 15 amino acids. Germline V gene data show CDR1 as MNHEY and CDR2 as SVGAGI. The CDR3 loop reads CASSPRTEPNYGYTF. The CDR3 DNA follows: TGTGCCAGCAGCCCTAGGACAGAACCTAACTATGGCTACACCTTC.

In this sample, this clone turned up a few times. The CDR3 coding sequence is TGTGCCAGCCGTACTACGGGGCTAACTAACAATGAGCAGTTCTTC. It yields the protein CASRTTGLTNNEQFF. The chain carries TRBV11-2 and TRBJ2-1; D possibly uses TRBD1 or TRBD2 (5 bases each). This CDR3 has 15 residues. V lost 8 bases to trimming and J lost 5 bases, with 19 bases between them. The germline CDR1 and CDR2 sequences are SGHAT and FQNNGV.

As regards this clone: A much bigger clone sits one base away, suggesting this may be a read error. The rearrangement joins TRBV6-6 to TRBJ2-1; no definite D call. The V gene's germline CDR1 is MNHNY and CDR2 SVGAGI (reference sequence). The V gene lost 4 bases and the J gene lost 5 bases, with 3 bases spanning the gap. The CDR3 is made up of 11 amino acids. CDR3 region: CASSSHNEQFF. CDR3 DNA: TGTGCCAGCAGTTCCCACAATGAGCAGTTCTTC.

This chain uses TRBV20-1 with TRBJ2-5; D not resolved. The germline gives CDR1 DFQATT, CDR2 SNEGSKA (reference sequence). V was shortened by 2 bases and J by 5 bases, with 6 bases between the two germline ends. This CDR3 is 11 amino acids long. CDR3 loop: CSARPYETQYF. The CDR3 region has the DNA TGCAGTGCTAGACCCTACGAGACCCAGTACTTC.

This clone was picked up a small number of times. This CDR3 reads CASRTGVGGNQPQHF. In DNA, the CDR3 is TGTGCCAGCAGGACAGGGGTGGGCGGCAATCAGCCCCAGCATTTT. This chain links TRBV6-5 with TRBJ1-5; 8 bases fit TRBD1. Germline V gene data show CDR1 as MNHEY and CDR2 as SVGAGI. Losses at the gene ends were 6 bases for V and 2 bases for J; bases not matched to a gene: 6. CDR3 length equals 15 residues.

This chain joins TRBV11-1 and TRBJ2-1, with 9 bases lining up with TRBD2. The germline gives CDR1 SGHAT, CDR2 FQDESV (reference sequence). The CDR3 has 15 residues. J gave up 5 bases and V 7 bases, and 9 bases lay outside the gene matches. The chain's CDR3 is CASNQRAGGNNEQFF. CDR3 in DNA: TGTGCCAGCAACCAACGGGCGGGAGGGAACAATGAGCAGTTCTTC.

This clone was seen more than once but under ten times. V and J are TRBV6-1 and TRBJ1-3; 7 bases line up with TRBD1. This CDR3 comprises 15 residues. J was trimmed by 4 bases and V by 8 bases; bases with no gene match: 11. Looked up from germline, CDR1 is MNHNS and CDR2 is SASEGT. CDR3 nucleotides: TGTGCCAGCCCCTCGACAGGGTCCGCGGGAAACACCATATATTTT. Translating gives CASPSTGSAGNTIYF.

Only a few counts were recorded for this clone. The rearrangement links TRBV6-1 to TRBJ1-2; D gene uncertain. V lost 7 bases and J lost 2, with 17 bases in between. The CDR3 has 15 amino acids. CDR1 is MNHNS, CDR2 SASEGT, per germline. DNA of the CDR3: TGTGCCAGCAACTCCCACACCCGGTGGAACTATGGCTACACCTTC. It is translated as CASNSHTRWNYGYTF.

This clone was observed a handful of times. This sequence joins TRBV7-9 and TRBJ2-7; tentatively, D is TRBD1 (5 bases). The germline V and J ends were trimmed by 5 bases and 7 bases, with 21 bases remaining between them. The CDR3 contains 15 residues. Germline loops: CDR1 SEHNR, CDR2 FQNEAQ (reference sequence). The CDR3 DNA is TGTGCCAGCAGCCCCCAAGGGGTGCAGGGTGGAGAGCAGTACTTC. This translates into CASSPQGVQGGEQYF.

The chain is built from TRBV7-9 and TRBJ2-7, with 8 bases lining up with TRBD1. The CDR3 covers 14 residues. Looked up from germline, CDR1 is SEHNR and CDR2 is FQNEAQ (reference sequence). V was pared by 4 bases and J by 6 bases, with 8 bases of the junction left unmatched. The CDR3 DNA follows: TGTGCCAGCAGCTGGACAGGGTGGAAAGGCGAGCAGTACTTC. Protein product: CASSWTGWKGEQYF.

This clone has more than one count but fewer than ten. The chain has TRBV2 and TRBJ1-1; TRBD1 is a possible D gene (5 bases). CDR1 is SNHLY and CDR2 is FYNNEI in the germline V gene. V lost 5 bases and J 1 base, leaving 11 bases between the germline ends. The CDR3 spans 14 residues. Here the CDR3 DNA reads TGTGCCAGCAGTTTGGGGGTAACGAACACTGAAGCTTTCTTT. This gives the protein CASSLGVTNTEAFF.

In this sample, this clone turned up a few times. This chain uses TRBV5-8 with TRBJ2-4; 8 nucleotides align to TRBD1. The length of the CDR3 is 16 residues. Per germline, CDR1 SGHTS and CDR2 YDEGEE. V was clipped by 5 bases and J by 4 bases; unmatched bases: 11. The CDR3: CASRQRQRQGKNIQYF. Written as DNA, the CDR3 is TGTGCCAGCAGACAACGGCAAAGACAGGGGAAAAACATTCAGTACTTC.

This CDR3 reads CASSSDFGVSGNTIYF. The CDR3 coding sequence is TGTGCCAGCAGCTCGGACTTTGGGGTATCTGGAAACACCATATATTTT. The chain employs TRBV5-6 and TRBJ1-3; D is uncertain. CDR3 length equals 16 residues. With 3 bases removed from V and 1 base from J, the gap between germline ends came to 14 bases. Germline CDR1 is SGHDT and CDR2 is YYEEEE.

The chain links TRBV2 to TRBJ2-1; no definite D call. Germline V gene lookup returns CDR1 SNHLY and CDR2 FYNNEI. The CDR3 consists of 13 residues. V was trimmed by 6 bases and J by 2 bases, leaving 8 bases between them. CDR3 loop: CASRSLAYNEQFF. The CDR3 region has the DNA TGTGCCAGCAGGAGTCTGGCCTACAATGAGCAGTTCTTC.

The chain joins TRBV9 to TRBJ2-3, with 12 bases fitting TRBD2. In germline, CDR1 is SGDLS, CDR2 YYNGEE. The CDR3 covers 17 residues. Trimming cost V 4 bases and J 7 bases; bases outside gene matches: 13. The CDR3 DNA sequence: TGTGCCAGCAGCCCCCACGTCCTAGCGGGAGGGCGCCATACGCAGTATTTT. Its protein is CASSPHVLAGGRHTQYF.

The chain carries TRBV7-8 and TRBJ2-3; D unclear. Germline values: CDR1 SGHVS, CDR2 FQNEAQ. The V end lost 5 bases, the J end lost 8 bases, and 11 bases lay between the germline ends. There are 12 residues in the CDR3. DNA for the CDR3: TGTGCCAGCAGCCCCCGGTGGGGTACGCAGTATTTT. Translated, it gives CASSPRWGTQYF.

This clone was found a few times. J is TRBJ2-7 and V is TRBV4-1; 7 positions agree with TRBD2. Germline V gene lookup returns CDR1 MGHRA and CDR2 YSYEKL. After removal of 5 bases from V and 0 bases from J, the junction contained 10 bases not matched to a gene. This CDR3 has 16 amino acids. CDR3 DNA: TGCGCCAGCAGCGACCCCGGCGGGGGACGCTCCTACGAGCAGTACTTC. Residues: CASSDPGGGRSYEQYF.

This clone turned up a few times. CDR3 residues: CASRNRIQETQYF. In nucleotides, the CDR3 is TGTGCCAGCAGGAACAGGATACAAGAGACCCAGTACTTC. This chain links TRBV5-6 with TRBJ2-5; possible D gene TRBD1, 5 bases. CDR3 length equals 13 residues. CDR1 and CDR2 from the germline V gene are SGHDT and YYEEEE. V was pared by 5 bases and J by 2 bases, with 10 bases between.

This clone was picked up a small number of times. This chain uses TRBV5-1 with TRBJ1-4; the D gene is possibly TRBD1 (5 bases). The germline gives CDR1 SGHRS, CDR2 YFSETQ. CDR3 size: 17 residues. The V end lost 2 bases, the J end lost 5 bases, and 19 bases lay between the germline ends. The CDR3 nucleotides are TGCGCCAGCAGCTTAGGACCGCCGGCTAGGGGAAATGAAAAACTGTTTTTT. It is translated as CASSLGPPARGNEKLFF.

This clone turned up a few times. The chain links TRBV4-1 to TRBJ1-2; TRBD1 matches at 9 bases. The CDR3 is 17 residues long. The V and J ends lost 0 bases and 7 bases, in that order; junction bases with no gene match: 12. Germline CDR1 MGHRA, CDR2 YSYEKL. The CDR3 is CASSQDRSVQGARGYTF. The CDR3 DNA reads as TGCGCCAGCAGCCAAGATCGTTCGGTACAGGGGGCGCGTGGCTACACCTTC.

This clone has more than one count but fewer than ten. The rearrangement uses TRBV4-3 and TRBJ2-1; D unclear. The germline V gene encodes CDR1 LGHNA and CDR2 YSLEER. The CDR3 sequence is 16 residues long. V lost 6 bases and J lost 0, with 15 bases in between. CDR3 bases: TGCGCCAGCAGTCTCAGGCTGTCAAGCTCCTACAATGAGCAGTTCTTC. This codes for CASSLRLSSSYNEQFF.

This clone was seen a few times. The J gene is TRBJ2-3, the V gene TRBV9, with 8 bases matching TRBD2. The CDR3 sequence is 15 residues long. Germline CDR1 is SGDLS and CDR2 is YYNGEE. V gave up 6 bases and J gave up 3 bases; unmatched junction bases: 9. This chain's CDR3 is CASKGSGSGTDTQYF. CDR3 sequence (DNA): TGTGCCAGCAAGGGCAGCGGGAGTGGAACAGATACGCAGTATTTT.

This clone has a handful of counts. This rearrangement joins TRBV28 to TRBJ1-3, with D possibly being TRBD1 (5 bases). The germline V gene encodes CDR1 MDHEN and CDR2 SYDVKM. V was shortened by 6 bases and J by 3 bases, with 15 bases between the two germline ends. The CDR3 covers 15 residues. Here the CDR3 DNA reads TGTGCCAGCAGGTTGGGGGGGGTTGGTGGAAACACCATATATTTT. As protein: CASRLGGVGGNTIYF.